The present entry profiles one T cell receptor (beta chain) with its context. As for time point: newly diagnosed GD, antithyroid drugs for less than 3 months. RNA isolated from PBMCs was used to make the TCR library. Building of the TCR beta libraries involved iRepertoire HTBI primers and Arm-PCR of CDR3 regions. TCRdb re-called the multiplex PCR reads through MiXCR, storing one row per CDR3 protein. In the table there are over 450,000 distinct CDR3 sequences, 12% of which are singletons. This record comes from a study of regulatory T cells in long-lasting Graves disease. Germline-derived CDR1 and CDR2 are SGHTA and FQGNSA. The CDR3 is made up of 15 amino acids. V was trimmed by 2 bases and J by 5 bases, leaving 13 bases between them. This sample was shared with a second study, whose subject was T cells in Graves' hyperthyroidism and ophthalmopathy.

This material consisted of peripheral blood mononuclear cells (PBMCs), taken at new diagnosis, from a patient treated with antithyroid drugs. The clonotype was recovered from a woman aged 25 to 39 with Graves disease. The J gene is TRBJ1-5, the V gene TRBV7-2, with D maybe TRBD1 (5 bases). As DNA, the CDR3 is TGTGCCAGCAGCTTATCTGGGGCAGGGTATCAGCCCCAGCATTTT. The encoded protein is CASSLSGAGYQPQHF. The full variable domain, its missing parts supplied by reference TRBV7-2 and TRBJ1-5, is GAGVSQSPSNKVTEKGKDVELRCDPISGHTALYWYRQSLGQGLEFLIYFQGNSAPDKSGLPSDRFSAERTGGSVSTLTIQRTQQEDSAVYLCASSLSGAGYQPQHFGDGTRLSIL.